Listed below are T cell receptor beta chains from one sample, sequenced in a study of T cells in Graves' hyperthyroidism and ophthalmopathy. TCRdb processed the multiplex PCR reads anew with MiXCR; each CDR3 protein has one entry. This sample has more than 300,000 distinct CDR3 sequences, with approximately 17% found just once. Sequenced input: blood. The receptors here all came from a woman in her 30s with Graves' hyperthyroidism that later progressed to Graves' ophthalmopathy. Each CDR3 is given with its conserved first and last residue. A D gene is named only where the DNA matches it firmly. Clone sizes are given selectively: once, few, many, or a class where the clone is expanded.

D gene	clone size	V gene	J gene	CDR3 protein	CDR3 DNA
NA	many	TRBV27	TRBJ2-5	CASSLLGLGETQYF	TGTGCCAGCAGTCTGTTGGGGTTAGGAGAGACCCAGTACTTC
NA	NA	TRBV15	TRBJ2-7	CATSRGATSYEQYF	TGTGCCACCAGCAGAGGGGCCACCTCCTACGAGCAGTACTTC
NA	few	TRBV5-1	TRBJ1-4	CASSVGGHQEKLFF	TGCGCCAGCAGCGTGGGGGGACACCAAGAAAAACTGTTTTTT
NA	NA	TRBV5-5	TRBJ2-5	CASSWLGGETQYF	TGTGCCAGCAGCTGGTTAGGGGGGGAGACCCAGTACTTC
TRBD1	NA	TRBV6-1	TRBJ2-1	CASSWMDRTDNNEQFF	TGTGCCAGCAGTTGGATGGACAGGACAGATAACAATGAGCAGTTCTTC
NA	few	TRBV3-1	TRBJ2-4	CASSQFRTRVRNIQYF	TGTGCCAGCAGCCAATTTAGGACCCGGGTTCGAAACATTCAGTACTTC
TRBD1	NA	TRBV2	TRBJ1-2	CASSEAQGAGANYGYTF	TGTGCCAGCAGTGAAGCTCAGGGGGCGGGGGCCAACTATGGCTACACCTTC
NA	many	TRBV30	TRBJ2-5	CAWTGIPAQETQYF	TGTGCCTGGACGGGGATTCCAGCCCAAGAGACCCAGTACTTC
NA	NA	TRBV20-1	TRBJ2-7	CSARVPEGNYEQYF	TGCAGTGCTAGAGTGCCCGAGGGAAACTACGAGCAGTACTTC
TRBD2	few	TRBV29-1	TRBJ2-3	CSANPLLAGTDTQYF	TGCAGCGCAAACCCGCTACTAGCGGGCACAGATACGCAGTATTTT
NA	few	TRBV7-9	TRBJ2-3	CASSLVWFRQGSTDTQYF	TGTGCCAGCAGCTTAGTTTGGTTTCGACAAGGTAGCACAGATACGCAGTATTTT
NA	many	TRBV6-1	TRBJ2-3	CASSPHRDATDTQYF	TGTGCCAGCAGTCCACACCGGGATGCCACAGATACGCAGTATTTT
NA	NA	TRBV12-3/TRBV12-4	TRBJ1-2	CASSLAGHGRGYTF	TGTGCCAGCAGTTTAGCGGGACATGGTAGGGGCTACACCTTC
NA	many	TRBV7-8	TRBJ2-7	CASSLDFGEQYF	TGTGCCAGCAGCTTGGACTTCGGCGAGCAGTACTTC
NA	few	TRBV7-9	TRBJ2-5	CASSLPTGEVGETQYF	TGTGCCAGCAGCTTACCCACGGGGGAGGTTGGGGAGACCCAGTACTTC
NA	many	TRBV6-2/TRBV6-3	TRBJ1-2	CASSAREGGNYGYTF	TGTGCCAGCAGCGCCCGGGAGGGAGGTAACTATGGCTACACCTTC
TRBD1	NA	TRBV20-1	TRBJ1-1	CSAAEGGQTEAFF	TGCAGTGCGGCGGAAGGGGGCCAGACTGAAGCTTTCTTT
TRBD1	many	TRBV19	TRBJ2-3	CASSGNTGTVSTDTQYF	TGTGCCAGTAGTGGTAATACCGGGACAGTAAGCACAGATACGCAGTATTTT
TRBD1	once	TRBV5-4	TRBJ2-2	CASSLGTGGRRTGELFF	TGTGCCAGCAGCTTGGGAACAGGGGGCCGGCGCACCGGGGAGCTGTTTTTT